The rows below give T cell receptor beta chains drawn from one sample of a study of T cell repertoires in cytomegalovirus infection. One entry per CDR3 protein, called by TCRdb with MiXCR from the reads. Among more than 400,000 distinct CDR3 sequences listed, more than 20% were seen once. The sample comprised PBMCs. Every receptor here comes from a human donor in good health (CMV status not recorded). Some clones in this sample may be carry-over from other donors' samples. Each CDR3 is given with its conserved first and last residue. The D gene is left open where the match is weak. The size of a clone is reported for some rows only, either as once, few or many, or as a class for expanded clones.

TRBD2	once	TRBJ2-3	TRBV11-3	CASSFSGRAGIDTQYF	TGTGCCAGCAGCTTTAGCGGGAGGGCCGGGATAGATACGCAGTATTTT
.	.	TRBJ2-3	TRBV20-1	CSARILVRADTQYF	TGCAGTGCCCGGATTTTGGTTCGGGCAGATACGCAGTATTTT
.	.	TRBJ1-2	TRBV25-1	CASSEYWGTDNYGYTF	TGTGCCAGCAGTGAATATTGGGGGACCGATAACTATGGCTACACCTTC
TRBD2	.	TRBJ2-3	TRBV6-1	CASSDLAGETDTQYF	TGTGCCAGCAGTGACCTAGCGGGGGAAACAGATACGCAGTATTTT
TRBD1	.	TRBJ1-1	TRBV6-2/TRBV6-3	CASSSSRTGYTEAFF	TGTGCCAGCAGTTCGTCACGGACAGGGTACACTGAAGCTTTCTTT
.	.	TRBJ2-1	TRBV9	CASSVATADNEQFF	TGTGCCAGCAGCGTAGCTACGGCTGATAATGAGCAGTTCTTC
.	.	TRBJ1-2	TRBV28	CASSFEDYGYTF	TGTGCCAGCAGTTTTGAAGACTATGGCTACACCTTC
.	few	TRBJ2-3	TRBV6-4	CASSESGSTDTQYF	TGTGCCAGCAGTGAAAGCGGGAGCACAGATACGCAGTATTTT
.	.	TRBJ2-7	TRBV7-2	CASSPEVGEQYF	TGTGCCAGCAGCCCCGAGGTTGGCGAGCAGTACTTC
.	.	TRBJ1-5	TRBV27	CASSPQVNNQPQHF	TGTGCCAGCAGCCCTCAGGTCAACAATCAGCCCCAGCATTTT
.	.	TRBJ2-1	TRBV7-9	CASSLSSGANNEQFF	TGTGCCAGCAGCTTGAGTAGCGGAGCCAACAATGAGCAGTTCTTC
.	.	TRBJ1-1	TRBV20-1	CSVQRGARVTEAFF	TGCAGTGTTCAGAGGGGGGCGCGGGTCACTGAAGCTTTCTTT
TRBD2	few	TRBJ2-7	TRBV11-2	CASSPQTSVTYEQYF	TGTGCCAGCAGCCCGCAAACTAGCGTAACCTACGAGCAGTACTTC
.	few	TRBJ2-5	TRBV19	CASSQRTETQYF	TGTGCCAGTAGTCAGCGAACAGAGACCCAGTACTTC
.	.	TRBJ2-3	TRBV7-9	CASSLSGGNTDTQYF	TGTGCCAGCAGCTTAAGCGGAGGGAACACAGATACGCAGTATTTT
.	.	TRBJ2-1	TRBV7-2	CASSLAPPANNEQFF	TGTGCCAGCAGCTTAGCTCCGCCGGCCAACAATGAGCAGTTCTTC
TRBD2	.	TRBJ2-1	TRBV11-3	CASSPNGAGGNYNEQFF	TGTGCCAGCAGCCCTAACGGGGCGGGAGGGAATTACAATGAGCAGTTCTTC
.	.	TRBJ1-2	TRBV19	CASSRGPGYTF	TGTGCCAGTAGTAGAGGCCCCGGCTACACCTTC
.	.	TRBJ1-1	TRBV29-1	CSVEGRSNTEAFF	TGCAGCGTTGAGGGCAGATCGAACACTGAAGCTTTCTTT
TRBD1	.	TRBJ1-2	TRBV6-5	CASSLTGGRDGYTF	TGTGCCAGCAGTTTGACAGGGGGTCGTGATGGCTACACCTTC
.	many	TRBJ2-2	TRBV19	CASSTGLGTGELFF	TGTGCCAGTAGTACGGGACTCGGTACCGGGGAGCTGTTTTTT
.	.	TRBJ2-7	TRBV5-4	CASSLYGGTSYEQYF	TGTGCCAGCAGCTTGTATGGCGGAACCTCCTACGAGCAGTACTTC
TRBD2	few	TRBJ2-1	TRBV5-4	CASSSPTSGSYNEQFF	TGTGCCAGCAGCTCCCCGACTAGCGGGTCTTACAATGAGCAGTTCTTC
.	few	TRBJ1-3	TRBV9	CASSASDSFGNTIYF	TGTGCCAGCAGCGCCTCCGACAGTTTTGGAAACACCATATATTTT
.	few	TRBJ1-1	TRBV11-2	CASSLDPLTTEAFF	TGTGCCAGCAGCTTAGATCCCTTGACTACTGAAGCTTTCTTT
TRBD1	many	TRBJ1-3	TRBV4-1	CASSDEGARGNTIYF	TGCGCCAGCAGCGACGAGGGGGCGCGAGGAAACACCATATATTTT
.	.	TRBJ1-2	TRBV11-2	CASSLDPGGPRDGYTF	TGTGCCAGCAGCTTAGATCCGGGTGGGCCCAGGGATGGCTACACCTTC